The 30 T cell receptor beta chains given below trace back to one sample, sequenced in a study of OX40 agonist ivuxolimab in advanced cancers. TCRdb's table, derived via immunoSEQ multiplex PCR, lists solely in-frame clones and lacks some. This sample has more than 60,000 clones; 80% to 90% occur once, and the top ten carry roughly 4%. The sample was CD4+ or CD8+ T cells sorted from blood, taken in a trial of the OX40 agonist ivuxolimab. The receptors were sampled from an adult with an advanced solid tumor such as melanoma, head and neck, liver or kidney cancer.

CDR3 residues: CASSFGSGRTETQYF. Here the CDR3 DNA reads TGCGCCAGCAGCTTTGGCAGCGGGAGAACCGAGACCCAGTACTTC. The chain links TRBV5-1 to TRBJ2-5, with 8 bases aligning to TRBD2. Germline V gives CDR1 SGHRS, CDR2 YFSETQ. Germline trimming cut 2 bases from V and 5 bases from J; bases unmatched to any gene: 8. CDR3 length: 15 residues. The full variable domain, in which reference TRBV5-1 and TRBJ2-5 provide the parts outside the CDR3, is KAGVTQTPRYLIKTRGQQVTLSCSPISGHRSVSWYQQTPGQGLQFLFEYFSETQRNKGNFPGRFSGRQFSNSRSEMNVSTLELGDSALYLCASSFGSGRTETQYFGPGTRLLVL.

V is TRBV10-3 and J is TRBJ2-2; no reliable D call. The germline V gene has CDR1 ENHRY and CDR2 SYGVKD. V shed 1 base and J shed 5 bases, with 5 bases lying between them. The CDR3 is made up of 13 amino acids. The CDR3 bases are TGTGCCATCAGTGAGTTTGGGACCGGGGAGCTGTTTTTT. Translating gives CAISEFGTGELFF.

The chain is built from TRBV19 and TRBJ2-7, with 7 bases lining up with TRBD2. This CDR3 contains 13 residues. In germline, CDR1 is LNHDA, CDR2 SQIVND (reference sequence). Trimming cost V 3 bases and J 4 bases; bases outside gene matches: 3. The CDR3 nucleotides read TGTGCCAGTAGTATGGGGGAGGGGTACGAGCAGTACTTC. Its translation is CASSMGEGYEQYF.

This chain uses TRBV19 with TRBJ2-1, with a possible D match to TRBD1 (6 bases). Trimming stripped 6 bases from V and 0 bases from J, with 9 bases between. The CDR3 is 14 residues long. Germline values: CDR1 LNHDA, CDR2 SQIVND (reference sequence). The CDR3 coding sequence is TGTGCCAGTAGCGGACAGAGCTCCTACAATGAGCAGTTCTTC. It encodes CASSGQSSYNEQFF.

The chain carries TRBV7-9 and TRBJ1-1; tentative D call: TRBD1 (5 bases). Germline V gene sequence: CDR1 SEHNR, CDR2 FQNEAQ (reference sequence). The CDR3 length is 16 residues. V was clipped by 1 base and J by 5 bases, with 17 bases between them. The CDR3 DNA reads TGTGCCAGCAGCTTAGTAGGTAGGGGTTCAGGGACTGAAGCTTTCTTT. Protein sequence: CASSLVGRGSGTEAFF.

This chain uses TRBV12-5 with TRBJ1-4; D is perhaps TRBD1 (6 bases). The CDR3 is made up of 20 amino acids. V lost 3 bases and J lost 0, with 23 bases in between. Germline CDR1 LGHNT, CDR2 FRNRAP. CDR3 sequence: CASGFLTGGRQGATNEKLFF. In DNA, the CDR3 is TGTGCTAGTGGTTTCCTGACAGGCGGACGTCAGGGCGCAACTAATGAAAAACTGTTTTTT.

V usage is TRBV28 and J usage is TRBJ2-5; TRBD1 might be the D (6 bases). The J call could be wrong; TRBJ2-7 is a better fit for the DNA end. The germline V gene encodes CDR1 MDHEN and CDR2 SYDVKM. The CDR3 consists of 12 residues. The CDR3 loop is CASSITGYEQYF. The CDR3 DNA reads TGTGCCAGCAGTATCACAGGGTACGAGCAGTACTTC.

V is TRBV6-1 and J is TRBJ1-5; TRBD1 is a possible D gene (6 bases). Germline V CDR1 and CDR2: MNHNS, SASEGT. Trimming took off 8 bases at V and 3 bases at J, with 17 bases between the two ends. The CDR3 totals 15 residues. The CDR3 DNA reads as TGTGCCAGCGGGAGCCGACAGGAAAACAATCAGCCCCAGCATTTT. It specifies CASGSRQENNQPQHF.

The chain combines TRBV30 with TRBJ2-1; weak D call: TRBD2 (6 bases). The CDR3 sequence is 11 residues long. CDR1 is GTSNPN and CDR2 is SVGIG in the germline V gene (reference sequence). Trimming removed 4 bases from V and 6 bases from J, with 7 bases in between. The CDR3 sequence: CAWTSVNEQFF. CDR3 in DNA: TGTGCCTGGACTAGCGTCAATGAGCAGTTCTTC.

V gene TRBV18 combines with J gene TRBJ2-7; TRBD2 matches 7 bases. This CDR3 has 14 residues. Germline lookup yields CDR1 KGHSH and CDR2 LQKENI. V was clipped by 4 bases and J by 3 bases; unmatched bases: 6. The CDR3 loop is CASSREGTGYEQYF. CDR3 nucleotide sequence: TGTGCCAGCTCACGGGAGGGAACGGGCTACGAGCAGTACTTC. The complete variable domain, with remaining parts taken from reference TRBV18 and TRBJ2-7, reads NAGVMQNPRHLVRRRGQEARLRCSPMKGHSHVYWYRQLPEEGLKFMVYLQKENIIDESGMPKERFSAEFPKEGPSILRIQQVVRGDSAAYFCASSREGTGYEQYFGPGTRLTVT.

CDR3 in DNA: TGTGCCAGCAGTTCCTTTAGCGGGACTAGCACAGATACGCAGTATTTT. Protein sequence: CASSSFSGTSTDTQYF. The rearrangement links TRBV27 to TRBJ2-3; 8 bases fit TRBD2. The ends lost 4 bases at V and 0 bases at J; junction bases unmatched: 6. This CDR3 region has 16 residues. CDR1 MNHEY and CDR2 SMNVEV come from the germline V gene (reference sequence).

In its sample, this clone was seen many times. The chain links TRBV2 to TRBJ1-1; 7 nucleotides agree with TRBD1. This CDR3 spans 15 amino acids. Germline V gene data show CDR1 as SNHLY and CDR2 as FYNNEI. V shed 7 bases, J shed 0 bases, and the junction held 8 bases outside the gene matches. The DNA of the CDR3 is TGTGCCAGCACTAGGGGGCTAGTCTTGAACACTGAAGCTTTCTTT. Encoded protein: CASTRGLVLNTEAFF.

This chain uses TRBV7-9 with TRBJ2-2, with 9 bases fitting TRBD1. Per germline, CDR1 SEHNR and CDR2 FQNEAQ (reference sequence). V shed 2 bases and J 3 bases; nucleotides not matched to a gene: 7. This CDR3 is built from 17 residues. CDR3 loop: CASSLSNRGQDTGELFF. In DNA, the CDR3 is TGTGCCAGCAGCTTATCTAACAGGGGGCAGGACACCGGGGAGCTGTTTTTT.

The rearrangement uses TRBV23-1 and TRBJ1-6; the D gene is possibly TRBD1 (5 bases). TRBV23-1 is sorted into the ORF group, with uncertain function. The length of the CDR3 is 15 residues. V was shortened by 6 bases and J by 8 bases, with 17 bases between the two germline ends. The CDR3 DNA reads as TGCGCCAGCAGCCCCCCGGGGCATGGGGATTCACCCCTCCACTTT. This translates into CASSPPGHGDSPLHF.

The chain uses TRBV28 and TRBJ2-7; 7 bases align to TRBD2. Germline V gene sequence: CDR1 MDHEN, CDR2 SYDVKM. CDR3 size: 16 residues. The V gene end was trimmed by 5 bases and the J gene end by 4 bases; junction bases not matched to a gene: 14. The CDR3 DNA is TGTGCCAGCAGTCTCATCGGCGCTAGCGGAGATTACGAGCAGTACTTC. Protein: CASSLIGASGDYEQYF.

The rearrangement links TRBV28 to TRBJ2-1, with D hard to call. The CDR3 loop spans 13 amino acids. Germline assignment: CDR1 MDHEN and CDR2 SYDVKM. The germline V and J ends were trimmed by 11 bases and 4 bases, with 15 bases remaining between them. In nucleotides, the CDR3 is TGTGCCGCACACAGTGGGTGGTACAATGAGCAGTTCTTC. Protein: CAAHSGWYNEQFF.

The chain joins TRBV30 to TRBJ2-3, with D possibly being TRBD2 (7 bases). The CDR3 runs 14 residues. V was cut by 4 bases and J by 5 bases, with 16 bases left in between. The germline V gene has CDR1 GTSNPN and CDR2 SVGIG (reference sequence). CDR3 sequence: CAWINAGAGDTQYF. The CDR3 coding sequence is TGTGCCTGGATTAACGCGGGGGCTGGAGATACGCAGTATTTT.

The chain uses TRBV28 and TRBJ1-1; D unresolved. Germline V gives CDR1 MDHEN, CDR2 SYDVKM. The CDR3 is 15 residues long. Trimming took off 6 bases at V and 0 bases at J, with 14 bases between the two ends. CDR3 residues: CASRPLDGMNTEAFF. As DNA, the CDR3 is TGTGCCAGCAGACCTTTAGACGGGATGAACACTGAAGCTTTCTTT.

The CDR3 loop reads CASSLVNQPQHF. CDR3 in DNA: TGTGCCAGCAGCTTAGTTAATCAGCCCCAGCATTTT. This rearrangement joins TRBV7-9 to TRBJ1-5, with D hard to call. V lost 1 base and J lost 4, with 2 bases in between. CDR1 and CDR2 (germline): SEHNR, FQNEAQ (reference sequence). The CDR3 is 12 residues long.

The genes are TRBV5-1 and TRBJ2-1; 8 nucleotides agree with TRBD2. The CDR3 spans 15 residues. The trim removed 4 bases at V and 4 bases at J, leaving 7 bases unmatched. CDR1 is SGHRS, CDR2 YFSETQ, per germline. CDR3 coding DNA: TGCGCCAGCAGCCTGAGCGGGGGTTCTTACAATGAGCAGTTCTTC. Amino acids: CASSLSGGSYNEQFF.

The count of this clone is one. The chain carries TRBV27 and TRBJ2-7; TRBD2 is a possible D gene (5 bases). V was trimmed by 8 bases and J by 2 bases, leaving 16 bases between them. CDR3 length equals 14 residues. CDR1 and CDR2 from the germline V gene are MNHEY and SMNVEV (reference sequence). Here the CDR3 DNA reads TGTGCCAGCGGCCGGTTCGGACTGACCTACGAGCAGTACTTC. As protein: CASGRFGLTYEQYF.

CDR3 loop: CASSPAAMVTEAFF. For the CDR3, the DNA is TGTGCCAGCTCACCAGCGGCCATGGTTACTGAAGCTTTCTTT. The rearrangement uses TRBV18 and TRBJ1-1; no clear D. CDR1 KGHSH and CDR2 LQKENI come from the germline V gene. The CDR3 extends over 14 amino acids. V lost 2 bases and J lost 5, with 12 bases in between. Based on the CDR3 plus reference TRBV18 and TRBJ1-1, the full variable domain is NAGVMQNPRHLVRRRGQEARLRCSPMKGHSHVYWYRQLPEEGLKFMVYLQKENIIDESGMPKERFSAEFPKEGPSILRIQQVVRGDSAAYFCASSPAAMVTEAFFGQGTRLTVV.

This clone was recorded only once. The CDR3 reads CAWSVQGPEKLFF. CDR3 nucleotide sequence: TGTGCCTGGAGTGTACAGGGTCCGGAAAAACTGTTTTTT. This chain connects TRBV30 to TRBJ1-4; tentative D call: TRBD1 (6 bases). Trimming removed 0 bases at V and 8 bases at J, with 10 bases between. CDR3 length equals 13 residues. The germline CDR1 and CDR2 sequences are GTSNPN and SVGIG (reference sequence).

V gene TRBV6-1 combines with J gene TRBJ1-6; D is undetermined. This CDR3 comprises 14 residues. V was cut by 6 bases and J by 5 bases, with 11 bases left in between. Germline values: CDR1 MNHNS, CDR2 SASEGT. In DNA, the CDR3 is TGTGCCAGCAGATTAGACACAAATAATTCACCCCTCCACTTT. Protein sequence: CASRLDTNNSPLHF.

The chain is built from TRBV6-5 and TRBJ2-7, with a weak D call TRBD1 (5 bases). This CDR3 has 14 residues. V was clipped by 0 bases and J by 1 base, with 7 bases between them. Germline assignment: CDR1 MNHEY and CDR2 SVGAGI. The DNA of the CDR3 is TGTGCCAGCAGTTACTCGGGGCGGTCCTACGAGCAGTACTTC. It translates to CASSYSGRSYEQYF.

V gene TRBV6-1 combines with J gene TRBJ2-1; D might be TRBD1 or TRBD2, each matching 5 bases. The CDR3 has 14 residues. Trimming pared 7 bases from V and 5 bases from J, leaving 15 bases between. Per the germline V gene, CDR1 is MNHNS and CDR2 is SASEGT. CDR3: CASTRGPSHNEQFF. The DNA for the CDR3 is TGTGCCAGCACTCGGGGCCCTTCCCACAATGAGCAGTTCTTC.

V usage is TRBV19 and J usage is TRBJ2-5, with 10 bases aligning to TRBD1. V was clipped by 5 bases and J by 4 bases; unmatched bases: 7. The CDR3 is made up of 15 amino acids. The germline CDR1 and CDR2 sequences are LNHDA and SQIVND (reference sequence). The CDR3 here is CASSFGQGVLETQYF. CDR3 sequence (DNA): TGTGCCAGTAGTTTTGGACAGGGGGTTCTAGAGACCCAGTACTTC.

The chain uses TRBV28 and TRBJ2-7; maybe TRBD1 (5 bases). Per the germline V gene, CDR1 is MDHEN and CDR2 is SYDVKM. Trimming removed 7 bases from V and 1 base from J, with 8 bases in between. CDR3 length: 12 amino acids. For the CDR3, the DNA is TGTGCCAGCAAGGACAATTCCTACGAGCAGTACTTC. Its protein product is CASKDNSYEQYF.

The chain is built from TRBV5-6 and TRBJ2-1, with D perhaps matching TRBD1 or TRBD2 (6 bases each). The CDR3 is 17 amino acids. Trimming cost V 6 bases and J 0 bases, with 19 bases left between them. Germline-derived CDR1 and CDR2 are SGHDT and YYEEEE. CDR3 region: CASNTPGAVDSYNEQFF. DNA of the CDR3: TGTGCCAGCAACACACCGGGGGCCGTCGACTCCTACAATGAGCAGTTCTTC. The variable domain in full, with the rest retrieved from reference TRBV5-6 and TRBJ2-1, is DAGVTQSPTHLIKTRGQQVTLRCSPKSGHDTVSWYQQALGQGPQFIFQYYEEEERQRGNFPDRFSGHQFPNYSSELNVNALLLGDSALYLCASNTPGAVDSYNEQFFGPGTRLTVL.

This clone was found once. The chain joins TRBV6-5 to TRBJ1-6; D perhaps matches TRBD1 (5 bases). Trimming removed 7 bases from V and 5 bases from J, with 15 bases in between. The CDR3 totals 15 residues. The germline CDR1 and CDR2 sequences are MNHEY and SVGAGI. The CDR3 DNA reads TGTGCCAGCATGAACCCGGCAGGGAATAATTCACCCCTCCACTTT. It specifies CASMNPAGNNSPLHF.